The 5 T cell receptor beta chains below come from one sample, sequenced in a study of blood T cells in healthy people across ages. A J-beta primer mix and a sample-barcoded 5' primer were used in a second PCR of about 6 to 12 cycles. MiXCR, applied by TCRdb to the 5' RACE reads, yields one record per CDR3 protein. The data show hundreds of thousands of distinct CDR3 sequences, 45% to 65% seen once. Material for sequencing was blood. These receptors came from a man between 60 and 75 years old in good health.

Concerning this clonotype: One end of the junction does not line up with germline, which may come from a read error. The chain employs TRBV5-1 and TRBJ2-4; 7 bases fit TRBD2. This CDR3 has 14 amino acids. In germline, CDR1 is SGHRS, CDR2 YFSETQ. The CDR3 DNA reads TGCGCCAGCAGTTTGGGGGACTACAAAAACATTCAGTACTTC. It translates to CASSLGDYKNIQYF.

This chain links TRBV7-2 with TRBJ2-1, with 8 bases aligning to TRBD2. After removal of 5 bases from V and 5 bases from J, the junction contained 8 bases not matched to a gene. The CDR3 length is 15 residues. CDR1 SGHTA and CDR2 FQGNSA come from the germline V gene. The CDR3 loop reads CASSGAGGWNNEQFF. The CDR3 DNA sequence: TGTGCCAGCAGCGGCGCGGGGGGCTGGAACAATGAGCAGTTCTTC.

Only a few counts were recorded for this clonotype. This rearrangement joins TRBV4-2 to TRBJ2-3; D ambiguous. The germline gives CDR1 LGHNA, CDR2 YNFKEQ. Trimming pared 4 bases from V and 6 bases from J, leaving 11 bases between. CDR3 length: 13 amino acids. The CDR3 here is CASSRGTEDTQYF. The CDR3 region has the DNA TGTGCCAGCAGCCGCGGCACCGAGGATACGCAGTATTTT.

This clonotype has just a few counts. The chain links TRBV7-2 to TRBJ2-5; possibly TRBD1 for D (6 bases). Trimming removed 2 bases at V and 2 bases at J, with 12 bases between. Per germline, CDR1 SGHTA and CDR2 FQGNSA. This CDR3 is 15 amino acids long. Written as DNA, the CDR3 is TGTGCCAGCAGCTTACAGGGGATGCTACAAGAGACCCAGTACTTC. It is translated as CASSLQGMLQETQYF.

The V gene is TRBV3-1, the J gene TRBJ2-3, with D hard to call. Per the germline V gene, CDR1 is LGHDT and CDR2 is YNNKEL (reference sequence). The CDR3 runs 12 residues. V was pared by 0 bases and J by 7 bases, with 5 bases between. The CDR3 coding sequence is TGTGCCAGCAGCCAAGATTCATATACGCAGTATTTT. Protein: CASSQDSYTQYF.